This entry lists 14 T cell receptor beta chains sequenced from one sample in a study of memory B cells and T cells in multiple sclerosis. This table comes from immunoSEQ multiplex PCR, and its TCRdb copy is limited to in-frame clones, with some not included. The sample includes around 50,000 clones, more than 65% of them seen just once. Antigens for these TCRs are unknown. Separate sequencing covered autoproliferating (CFSE-dim) and non-proliferating (CFSE-high) T cells from stimulus-free culture. Pooled replicate wells came from around 50 million CFSE-labeled PBMCs cultured approximately 7 days without stimulus. Material for sequencing was PBMCs from blood kept in culture. Receptors originate from a human donor with multiple sclerosis.

The chain couples TRBV6-4 to TRBJ1-2, with D possibly being TRBD1 (6 bases). Trimming left V 2 bases short and J 6 bases short, with 10 bases between. The CDR3 is made up of 13 amino acids. Germline V gene data show CDR1 as MRHNA and CDR2 as SNTAGT. In DNA, the CDR3 is TGTGCCAGCAGTGACAGGGCAGGGGATGGCTACACCTTC. It translates to CASSDRAGDGYTF.

A note on this clone: One end of the junction varies from germline; a read error may be responsible. This chain connects TRBV13 to TRBJ2-6, with unresolved D. The length of the CDR3 is 17 residues. Germline V gene lookup returns CDR1 PRHDT and CDR2 FYEKMQ (reference sequence). The chain's CDR3 is CASSPLKQSSGTNVLTF. The CDR3 DNA is TGTGCCAGCAGCCCACTTAAACAGAGCTCTGGGACCAACGTCCTGACTTTC.

In its sample, this clone was seen once. V gene TRBV27 combines with J gene TRBJ2-7; 13 positions agree with TRBD2. Germline lookup yields CDR1 MNHEY and CDR2 SMNVEV (reference sequence). This CDR3 is 15 amino acids long. Trimming removed 0 bases from V and 5 bases from J; junction bases left unmatched: 1. CDR3 region: CASSLSTSGGNEQYF. Here the CDR3 DNA reads TGTGCCAGCAGTTTATCGACTAGCGGGGGGAACGAGCAGTACTTC.

J is TRBJ2-1 and V is TRBV9, with D possibly TRBD1 on 6 matching bases. Germline lookup yields CDR1 SGDLS and CDR2 YYNGEE. The CDR3 consists of 15 residues. Trimming removed 2 bases at V and 2 bases at J, with 11 bases between. The CDR3 DNA follows: TGTGCCAGCAGCGTGGCAGGGGACGCCTACAATGAGCAGTTCTTC. Amino acid sequence: CASSVAGDAYNEQFF.

V is TRBV7-8 and J is TRBJ2-7, with unresolved D. Germline lookup yields CDR1 SGHVS and CDR2 FQNEAQ. V lost 4 bases, J lost 3 bases, and 13 bases lay in between. The CDR3 is 14 residues long. CDR3 in amino acids: CASSYTGFDYEQYF. In DNA form, the CDR3 reads TGTGCCAGCAGCTATACCGGGTTTGACTACGAGCAGTACTTC.

V is TRBV11-3 and J is TRBJ2-1, with a possible D match to TRBD2 (6 bases). Germline V lookup: CDR1 SGHNT, CDR2 YENEEA. CDR3 length: 15 amino acids. V was clipped by 1 base and J by 8 bases, with 15 bases between them. CDR3 amino acids: CASSLGLGATDEQFF. In nucleotides, the CDR3 is TGTGCCAGCAGCTTAGGACTAGGGGCGACCGATGAGCAGTTCTTC.

This clone was seen once. The chain joins TRBV5-1 to TRBJ2-7; weak D call: TRBD2 (5 bases). This CDR3 spans 14 amino acids. V was pared by 2 bases and J by 3 bases, with 12 bases between. In germline, CDR1 is SGHRS, CDR2 YFSETQ. For the CDR3, the DNA is TGCGCCAGCAGCTTAGACGGGATTCTCTACGAGCAGTACTTC. Protein sequence: CASSLDGILYEQYF.

V usage is TRBV6-5 and J usage is TRBJ1-5; 8 bases are shared with TRBD1. CDR1 is MNHEY and CDR2 is SVGAGI in the germline V gene. Trimming at V came to 6 bases and at J to 6 bases, leaving 10 bases not matched to a gene. This CDR3 has 15 amino acids. As DNA, the CDR3 is TGTGCCAGCAGCCTCAGGGGGCTTGAGGGTCAGCCCCAGCATTTT. Translation: CASSLRGLEGQPQHF.

The rearrangement joins TRBV7-9 to TRBJ1-5; D is uncertain. The CDR3 is 15 residues long. V lost 4 bases and J 0 bases, leaving 10 bases between the germline ends. Looked up from germline, CDR1 is SEHNR and CDR2 is FQNEAQ (reference sequence). The CDR3 region has the DNA TGTGCCAGCAGCTCGAGGGAAGATAGCAATCAGCCCCAGCATTTT. This codes for CASSSREDSNQPQHF.

V and J are TRBV4-3 and TRBJ2-1, with 9 bases aligning to TRBD1. The CDR3 is made up of 18 amino acids. Germline CDR1 is LGHNA and CDR2 is YSLEER. Trimming removed 0 bases from V and 3 bases from J; junction bases left unmatched: 9. In nucleotides, the CDR3 is TGCGCCAGCAGCCAAGATTGGGGATTGGACAGGGGCTACAATGAGCAGTTCTTC. Its translation: CASSQDWGLDRGYNEQFF.

The chain employs TRBV6-6 and TRBJ1-5; 8 positions match TRBD1. V dropped 4 bases and J dropped 8; count of bases not matched to a gene: 10. Germline assignment: CDR1 MNHNY and CDR2 SVGAGI (reference sequence). This CDR3 is built from 15 residues. In nucleotides, the CDR3 is TGTGCCAGCAGTTCGAGGACAGGGTGGAAGGAGCCCCAGCATTTT. It specifies CASSSRTGWKEPQHF.

This clone turned up a few times. The rearrangement uses TRBV7-2 and TRBJ1-5; the D gene is possibly TRBD1 (5 bases). The CDR3 runs to 13 residues. Germline CDR1 reads SGHTA; CDR2 reads FQGNSA. Trimming took 1 base from V and 5 from J, leaving 6 bases between them. The CDR3 reads CASSLGGDQPQHF. CDR3 nucleotides: TGTGCCAGCAGCTTAGGGGGGGATCAGCCCCAGCATTTT.

This clone came up once. V gene TRBV6-5 combines with J gene TRBJ2-5, with 7 bases fitting TRBD2. The CDR3 has 14 residues. Trimming at V came to 4 bases and at J to 1 base, leaving 3 bases not matched to a gene. CDR1 and CDR2 (germline): MNHEY, SVGAGI. CDR3 sequence reads: CASSSTSTQETQYF. The CDR3 bases are TGTGCCAGCAGTTCGACTAGCACCCAAGAGACCCAGTACTTC.

V is TRBV4-2 and J is TRBJ1-1; D is perhaps TRBD1 (5 bases). V lost 0 bases and J lost 4, with 21 bases in between. CDR1 and CDR2 (germline): LGHNA, YNFKEQ. There are 18 residues in the CDR3. The CDR3 bases are TGTGCCAGCAGCCAAGATCCGCTACGAATTCGGGGACTCACTGAAGCTTTCTTT. Protein product: CASSQDPLRIRGLTEAFF.